One and the same sample provided the 27 T cell receptor beta chains below, sequenced in a study of tumor and adjacent non-tumor tissue in lung cancer. RNA was extracted from bulk tissue without any cell sorting. This non-tumor lung sample came from over 3 cm beyond the tumor edge. A modified ARM-PCR protocol with three rounds of nested PCR amplified TCRbeta. TCRdb re-derived calls from the multiplex PCR reads in MiXCR, one entry per CDR3 protein. The data hold some 73,000 distinct CDR3 sequences, with approximately 80% observed a single time. Sequenced material: distant non-tumor lung tissue. The receptors stem from a man aged 60-69 years with non-small cell lung cancer.

This clonotype was found many times. The chain recombines TRBV12-3 or TRBV12-4 with TRBJ2-3, with D perhaps matching TRBD2 (5 bases). Trimming removed 3 bases from V and 1 base from J, with 11 bases in between. The CDR3 is 15 amino acids. In DNA form, the CDR3 reads TGTGCCAGCAGTTTTCTAGCTGAACGCACAGATACGCAGTATTTT. Residues: CASSFLAERTDTQYF.

The gene calls are TRBV11-2 and TRBJ2-5; TRBD1 matches 7 bases. This CDR3 contains 16 residues. V shed 4 bases and J 11 bases; nucleotides not matched to a gene: 19. Germline values: CDR1 SGHAT, CDR2 FQNNGV. CDR3 nucleotides: TGTGCCAGCAGCTCCACAATGAGGGGGCCAAAGGAGGCTCAGTACTTC. Translation: CASSSTMRGPKEAQYF.

Turning to this clonotype: The CDR3 does not close with the conserved phenylalanine or tryptophan, likely indicating a read error. The chain is built from TRBV20-1 and TRBJ1-6, with TRBD1 as a possible D gene (5 bases). V lost 6 bases and J lost 9, with 15 bases in between. Germline V gene sequence: CDR1 DFQATT, CDR2 SNEGSKA (reference sequence). This CDR3 has 13 amino acids. CDR3 nucleotides: TGCAGTGCCACCTTGAGTGGGACTTCACCCCTCCACTTG. This encodes CSATLSGTSPLHL.

Of note for this clonotype: The junction does not match germline at one end; this may be a read error. The chain recombines TRBV11-2 with TRBJ2-1, with TRBD1 identical over 7 bases. The CDR3 covers 15 residues. Germline values: CDR1 SGHAT, CDR2 FQNNGV. CDR3 in amino acids: CVSSYFGTEANEQFF. In DNA, the CDR3 is TGTGTCAGCAGCTACTTCGGGACAGAGGCCAATGAGCAGTTCTTC.

The gene calls are TRBV4-3 and TRBJ1-4; 8 bases line up with TRBD1. The CDR3 has 18 amino acids. Germline V gene data show CDR1 as LGHNA and CDR2 as YSLEER. V shed 4 bases, J shed 8 bases, and the junction held 18 bases outside the gene matches. CDR3 sequence: CASSRDFTGGATKEKLFF. For the CDR3, the DNA is TGCGCCAGCAGCCGAGATTTCACAGGGGGTGCGACGAAAGAAAAACTGTTTTTT.

On this clonotype: The junction departs from the called germline gene at one end, perhaps through a read error. The V and J genes are TRBV11-3 and TRBJ2-2; the match to TRBD2 covers 9 bases. Germline V gene lookup returns CDR1 SGHNT and CDR2 YENEEA. The CDR3 consists of 18 residues. In nucleotides, the CDR3 is TGTGCTAGCAGCTCACGGGGAGCGGGAGGATACAGAGACGGGGAGCTGTTTTTT. Translating gives CASSSRGAGGYRDGELFF.

Notes on this clonotype: This clone may be a read error of a much larger clone one base away. This chain joins TRBV5-1 and TRBJ2-3; the D is unclear. CDR1 and CDR2 (germline): SGHRS, YFSETQ. The CDR3 sequence is 15 residues long. The chain's CDR3 is CATSLTHSSTDTQYF. The CDR3 nucleotides read TGCGCCACCAGCTTGACGCACTCTAGCACAGATACGCAGTATTTT.

As to this clonotype: Mismatch with germline at one junction end may stem from a read error. This chain links TRBV6-5 with TRBJ1-5; weak D call: TRBD1 (5 bases). There are 17 residues in the CDR3. Germline lookup yields CDR1 MNHEY and CDR2 SVGAGI. DNA for the CDR3: TGTGCTAGCAGCAGGATAGGGGATGGCAATAGCAATCAGCCCCAGCATTTT. Protein product: CASSRIGDGNSNQPQHF.

Worth noting for this clonotype: Possible read error: a much larger clone is one base away. The V and J genes are TRBV6-5 and TRBJ2-4, with a tentative D call TRBD1 (5 bases). V was trimmed by 5 bases and J by 3 bases, leaving 14 bases between them. The CDR3 loop spans 15 amino acids. Germline loops: CDR1 MNHEY, CDR2 SVGAGI. The CDR3: CASSGHSEVKNIQYF. CDR3 bases: TGTGCCAGCAGTGGACATTCCGAAGTCAAAAACATTCAGTACTTC.

The chain combines TRBV29-1 with TRBJ2-1; tentative D call: TRBD1 (6 bases). Germline CDR1 and CDR2: SQVTM and ANQGSEA. CDR3 length: 14 amino acids. V was trimmed by 7 bases and J by 0 bases, leaving 13 bases between them. The CDR3 loop is CSAGQLNSYNEQFF. The DNA of the CDR3 is TGCAGCGCCGGACAGTTAAACTCCTACAATGAGCAGTTCTTC.

This clonotype was seen at least ten times. The chain uses TRBV30 and TRBJ2-7; 7 bases are shared with TRBD1. The germline gives CDR1 GTSNPN, CDR2 SVGIG (reference sequence). The CDR3 sequence is 12 residues long. The J segment lost 5 bases and the V segment lost 3 bases, leaving 4 bases of the junction unmatched. CDR3 protein: CAWSTGANEQYF. CDR3 DNA sequence: TGTGCCTGGAGCACAGGGGCCAACGAGCAGTACTTC.

The rearrangement joins TRBV20-1 to TRBJ2-7, with 10 bases aligning to TRBD2. The CDR3 extends over 15 amino acids. J lost 9 bases, V lost 4 bases, and 15 bases had no gene match. CDR1 DFQATT and CDR2 SNEGSKA come from the germline V gene (reference sequence). The CDR3 coding sequence is TGCAGTGCTACCACCATTAGCGGGAGGCCCTCCGGGCAGTACTTC. The encoded protein is CSATTISGRPSGQYF.

Concerning this clonotype: Compared with germline, one end of the junction differs, possibly owing to a read error. The chain is built from TRBV24-1 and TRBJ2-4; no reliable D call. The germline CDR1 and CDR2 sequences are KGHDR and SFDVKD. The CDR3 spans 11 residues. For the CDR3, the DNA is TGTGCCACCAGTGTTTTAAACATTCAGTATTTC. It encodes CATSVLNIQYF.

This clonotype showed up many times. The chain joins TRBV4-3 to TRBJ2-3; D unresolved. Looked up from germline, CDR1 is LGHNA and CDR2 is YSLEER. The length of the CDR3 is 15 residues. V dropped 0 bases and J dropped 3 bases, with 10 bases sitting between them. The CDR3 is CASSQEAYPTDTQYF. As DNA, the CDR3 is TGCGCCAGCAGCCAAGAGGCGTATCCTACAGATACGCAGTATTTT.

V is TRBV19 and J is TRBJ2-6; D is possibly TRBD1 (5 bases). V shed 3 bases and J shed 0 bases, with 24 bases lying between them. CDR1 and CDR2 (germline): LNHDA, SQIVND (reference sequence). The length of the CDR3 is 21 residues. For the CDR3, the DNA is TGTGCCAGTAGTATTAAGGGGCTGACGTCGACGGATCCCTCTGGGGCCAACGTCCTGACTTTC. It specifies CASSIKGLTSTDPSGANVLTF.

About this clonotype: One end of the junction does not line up with germline, which may come from a read error. CDR3 DNA: TGTGCCAGCAGCTTAGGTACCATTACGATCACCGGGGATCTGTTTTTT. It encodes CASSLGTITITGDLFF. The chain joins TRBV11-3 to TRBJ2-2, with D possibly TRBD2 on 5 matching bases. The CDR3 loop spans 16 amino acids. Germline assignment: CDR1 SGHNT and CDR2 YENEEA.

For the CDR3, the DNA is TGCAGCGTTGAAGACCCCCAGTATAGCGGACAAGAGACCCAGTACTTC. Protein sequence: CSVEDPQYSGQETQYF. This sequence joins TRBV29-1 and TRBJ2-5, with D perhaps TRBD2 (6 bases). Trimming removed 0 bases from V and 2 bases from J, with 16 bases in between. The CDR3 has 16 amino acids. The germline gives CDR1 SQVTM, CDR2 ANQGSEA.

In regard to this clonotype: Its ends do not fully match the called genes, so a read error is possible. The chain uses TRBV11-2 and TRBJ2-5, with TRBD1 matching 7 bases. The CDR3 is 13 amino acids. Looked up from germline, CDR1 is SGHAT and CDR2 is FQNNGV. DNA of the CDR3: TGTGCCTGCAGATATACAGGGGAAGAGACCCAGAACTTC. It translates to CACRYTGEETQNF.

Of note for this clonotype: This is likely a read error, given that the CDR3 carries no conserved phenylalanine or tryptophan at its end. This chain joins TRBV5-4 and TRBJ2-5; D is unresolved. This CDR3 region has 14 residues. The germline CDR1 and CDR2 sequences are SGHNT and YYREEE (reference sequence). CDR3 in amino acids: CTSSSSRSAEAQYS. The CDR3 nucleotides read TGTACCAGCAGCTCGTCGAGGAGCGCCGAGGCCCAGTACTCC.

This clonotype was recorded once. A much bigger clone sits one base away, suggesting this may be a read error. The chain links TRBV29-1 to TRBJ2-7, with D possibly being TRBD1 (6 bases). This CDR3 is built from 14 residues. CDR1 is SQVTM and CDR2 is ANQGSEA in the germline V gene. Trimming took off 2 bases at V and 1 base at J, with 12 bases between the two ends. Written as DNA, the CDR3 is TGCAGCGTTGAAAGGGACAACCCTTCCTACGAGCAGTACTTC. Translating gives CSVERDNPSYEQYF.

This clonotype was detected many times. The V call is TRBV4-1, the J call TRBJ2-3; D may match TRBD1 or TRBD2 (5 bases each). This CDR3 comprises 15 residues. Germline CDR1 MGHRA, CDR2 YSYEKL. Deletions cut 2 bases from V and 8 bases from J, with 17 bases between. The CDR3 nucleotides read TGCGCCAGCAGCCAACCGTTTGAGGGGCTGGGTACGCAGTATTTT. Protein sequence: CASSQPFEGLGTQYF.

CDR3 bases: TGCAGTGATAGGGGGCTACCGGAGACCCTCTCCTACGAGCAGTACTTC. Translating it yields CSDRGLPETLSYEQYF. This sequence joins TRBV20-1 and TRBJ2-7; TRBD1 aligns across 7 bases. Germline assignment: CDR1 DFQATT and CDR2 SNEGSKA (reference sequence). The CDR3 is made up of 16 amino acids. Trimming cost V 7 bases and J 0 bases; bases outside gene matches: 15.

This clonotype has only one observation. The chain uses TRBV6-5 and TRBJ1-1; TRBD1 agrees at 9 bases. Germline values: CDR1 MNHEY, CDR2 SVGAGI. V trimming: 6 bases; J trimming: 9 bases; junction bases outside the gene matches: 14. The CDR3 covers 15 residues. As DNA, the CDR3 is TGTGCCAGCAGCTGGACAGGGGCGGGCGGCGCTAAAGCTTTCTTT. It codes for CASSWTGAGGAKAFF.

A single count supports this clonotype. The chain combines TRBV6-1 with TRBJ2-3; D gene unclear. V was clipped by 7 bases and J by 2 bases, with 13 bases between them. CDR1 is MNHNS, CDR2 SASEGT, per germline. This CDR3 contains 14 residues. The DNA for the CDR3 is TGTGCCAGCAAGACTCACCTTACCACAGATACGCAGTATTTT. Translating it yields CASKTHLTTDTQYF.

This chain connects TRBV20-1 to TRBJ1-5, with D unresolved. Germline values: CDR1 DFQATT, CDR2 SNEGSKA (reference sequence). Trimming took 8 bases from V and 3 from J, leaving 20 bases between them. This CDR3 contains 15 residues. In DNA form, the CDR3 reads TGCAGTAGCCGGAGGGCGAGACATATCAATCAGCCCCAGCATTTT. It specifies CSSRRARHINQPQHF.

This clonotype showed up just once. A single base separates this from a much larger clone, so it may be a read error. This rearrangement joins TRBV10-1 to TRBJ2-1, with D possibly matching TRBD2 (6 bases). Germline CDR1 reads WNHNN; CDR2 reads SYGVQD (reference sequence). The CDR3 has 13 residues. CDR3: CASSDEDYNEQFF. The CDR3, as DNA: TGCGCCAGCAGTGATGAGGACTACAACGAGCAGTTCTTC.

Regarding this clonotype: Relative to the germline gene, one junction end is altered; a read error may explain this. The chain has TRBV20-1 and TRBJ2-7; 11 nucleotides align to TRBD2. Germline CDR1 reads DFQATT; CDR2 reads SNEGSKA (reference sequence). The CDR3 contains 14 residues. The CDR3 loop is CNARPPGLADEQYF. The CDR3 nucleotides are TGCAATGCTAGGCCACCGGGACTAGCGGACGAGCAGTACTTC.